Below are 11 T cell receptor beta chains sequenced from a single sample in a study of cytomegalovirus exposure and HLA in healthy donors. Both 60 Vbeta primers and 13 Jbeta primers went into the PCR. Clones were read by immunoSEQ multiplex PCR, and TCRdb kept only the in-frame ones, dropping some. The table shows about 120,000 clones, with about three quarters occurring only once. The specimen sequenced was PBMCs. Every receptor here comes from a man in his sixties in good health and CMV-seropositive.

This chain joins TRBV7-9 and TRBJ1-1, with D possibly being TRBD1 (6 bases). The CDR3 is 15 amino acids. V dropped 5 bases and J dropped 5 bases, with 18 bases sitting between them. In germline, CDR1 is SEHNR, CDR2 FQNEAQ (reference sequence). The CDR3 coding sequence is TGTGCCAGCAGCCCGGTCGGGGGGCATGGGACTGAAGCTTTCTTT. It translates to CASSPVGGHGTEAFF.

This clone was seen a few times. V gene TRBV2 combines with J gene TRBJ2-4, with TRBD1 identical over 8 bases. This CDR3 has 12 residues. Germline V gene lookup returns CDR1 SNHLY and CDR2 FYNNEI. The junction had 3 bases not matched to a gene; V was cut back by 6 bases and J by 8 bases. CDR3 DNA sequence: TGTGCCAGCAGAGACAGGGGTCACATTCAGTACTTC. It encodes CASRDRGHIQYF.

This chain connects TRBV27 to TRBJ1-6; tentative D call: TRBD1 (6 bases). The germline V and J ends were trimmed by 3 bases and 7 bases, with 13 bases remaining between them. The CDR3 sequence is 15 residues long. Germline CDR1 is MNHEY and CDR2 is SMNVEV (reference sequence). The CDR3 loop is CASSLLDRSNSPLHF. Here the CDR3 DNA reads TGTGCCAGCAGTTTGCTCGACAGGTCGAATTCACCCCTCCACTTT.

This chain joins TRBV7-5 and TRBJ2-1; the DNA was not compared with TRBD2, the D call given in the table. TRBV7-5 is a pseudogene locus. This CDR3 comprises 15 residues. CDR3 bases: TGTGCCAGCAGCTTATTAGCGGGAGGGCCCGGGGAGCAGTTCTTC. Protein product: CASSLLAGGPGEQFF.

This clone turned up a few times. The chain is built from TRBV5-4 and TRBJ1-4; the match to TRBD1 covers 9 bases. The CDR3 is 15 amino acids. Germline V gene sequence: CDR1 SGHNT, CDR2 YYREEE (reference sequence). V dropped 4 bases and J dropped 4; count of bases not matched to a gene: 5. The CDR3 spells CASSRTGVGNEKLFF. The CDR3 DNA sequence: TGTGCCAGCAGCAGGACAGGGGTTGGTAATGAAAAACTGTTTTTT.

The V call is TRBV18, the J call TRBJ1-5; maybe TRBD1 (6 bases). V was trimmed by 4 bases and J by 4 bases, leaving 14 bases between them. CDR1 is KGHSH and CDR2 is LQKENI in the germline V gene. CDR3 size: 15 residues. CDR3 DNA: TGTGCCAGCTCACAGGGACAAAACGGGAATCAGCCCCAGCATTTT. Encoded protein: CASSQGQNGNQPQHF.

This CDR3 reads CASNLWGVRHEQYF. In DNA form, the CDR3 reads TGTGCCAGCAACCTGTGGGGGGTTCGGCACGAGCAGTACTTC. The chain is built from TRBV11-2 and TRBJ2-7; weak D call: TRBD2 (6 bases). The V gene lost 7 bases and the J gene lost 5 bases, with 18 bases spanning the gap. Germline values: CDR1 SGHAT, CDR2 FQNNGV. The CDR3 extends over 14 amino acids.

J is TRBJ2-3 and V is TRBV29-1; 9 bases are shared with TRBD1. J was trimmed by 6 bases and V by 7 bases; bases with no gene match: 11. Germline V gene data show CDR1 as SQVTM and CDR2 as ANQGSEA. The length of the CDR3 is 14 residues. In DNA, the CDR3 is TGCAGCGCACGTAGGGACAGGGATAGTGATACGCAGTATTTT. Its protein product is CSARRDRDSDTQYF.

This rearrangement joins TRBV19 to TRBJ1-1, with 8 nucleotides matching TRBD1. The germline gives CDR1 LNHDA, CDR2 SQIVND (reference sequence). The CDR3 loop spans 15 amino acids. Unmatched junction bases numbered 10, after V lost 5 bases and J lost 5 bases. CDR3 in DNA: TGTGCCAGTAGTCCCGACAGGGGAGGAGGGACTGAAGCTTTCTTT. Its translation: CASSPDRGGGTEAFF. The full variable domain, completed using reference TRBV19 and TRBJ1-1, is DGGITQSPKYLFRKEGQNVTLSCEQNLNHDAMYWYRQDPGQGLRLIYYSQIVNDFQKGDIAEGYSVSREKKESFPLTVTSAQKNPTAFYLCASSPDRGGGTEAFFGQGTRLTVV.

The CDR3 coding sequence is TGTGCCAGCAGCCGTAACTACAGGACCTACGAGCAGTACTTC. Translation gives CASSRNYRTYEQYF. The V call is TRBV7-6, the J call TRBJ2-7; a weak D match, TRBD1 (5 bases). The germline V gene encodes CDR1 SGHVS and CDR2 FNYEAQ. V lost 5 bases and J 2 bases, leaving 13 bases between the germline ends. The length of the CDR3 is 14 residues.

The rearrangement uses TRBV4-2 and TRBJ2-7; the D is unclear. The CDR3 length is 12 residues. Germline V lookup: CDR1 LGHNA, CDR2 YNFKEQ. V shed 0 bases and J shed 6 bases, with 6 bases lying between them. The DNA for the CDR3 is TGTGCCAGCAGCCAAGAGTTCGGCGAGCAGTACTTC. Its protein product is CASSQEFGEQYF.